The 8 T cell receptor beta chains below come from one sample, sequenced in a study of cytomegalovirus exposure and HLA in healthy donors. In the PCR, 60 Vbeta and 13 Jbeta primers were used. The repertoire was sequenced with immunoSEQ multiplex PCR; TCRdb's copy has only in-frame clones and lacks some. This sample yields approximately 130,000 clones, of which around 87% are seen a single time; 4.5% to 6.5% belongs to the top ten. Material for sequencing was PBMCs. These receptors originate from a woman in her twenties or thirties in good health and CMV-seronegative.

The chain couples TRBV9 to TRBJ2-5; 8 bases are shared with TRBD2. Looked up from germline, CDR1 is SGDLS and CDR2 is YYNGEE. This CDR3 is 15 amino acids long. J was trimmed by 5 bases and V by 0 bases; bases with no gene match: 6. The CDR3 protein is CASSVDGRGAETQYF. Here the CDR3 DNA reads TGTGCCAGCAGCGTAGACGGGAGGGGGGCTGAGACCCAGTACTTC.

The chain links TRBV6-1 to TRBJ1-1; TRBD1 matches at 7 bases. The V and J ends lost 10 bases and 0 bases, in that order; junction bases with no gene match: 8. The CDR3 contains 14 residues. Germline V gene lookup returns CDR1 MNHNS and CDR2 SASEGT. The CDR3 DNA reads TGTGCCACCCAGGGGGGCCTTATGAACACTGAAGCTTTCTTT. It specifies CATQGGLMNTEAFF.

This clone was counted between two and nine times. The rearrangement uses TRBV5-1 and TRBJ2-1, with 9 bases that match TRBD1. CDR3 length: 14 amino acids. The trim removed 2 bases at V and 7 bases at J, leaving 4 bases unmatched. Germline CDR1 is SGHRS and CDR2 is YFSETQ. DNA for the CDR3: TGCGCCAGCAGCTTAGGGACAGGGTTGAATGAGCAGTTCTTC. Translation: CASSLGTGLNEQFF.

This chain connects TRBV27 to TRBJ1-5; TRBD1 matches at 10 bases. The CDR3 spans 15 residues. Germline V gene lookup returns CDR1 MNHEY and CDR2 SMNVEV (reference sequence). Trimming removed 4 bases from V and 2 bases from J; junction bases left unmatched: 2. The CDR3 sequence: CASSSGTGGNQPQHF. DNA for the CDR3: TGTGCCAGCAGTTCCGGGACAGGGGGCAATCAGCCCCAGCATTTT.

CDR3 nucleotide sequence: TGTGCCAGCAGCGTCTCGACAGCTACTAGCACAGATACGCAGTATTTT. Translating it yields CASSVSTATSTDTQYF. This chain uses TRBV9 with TRBJ2-3, with D perhaps TRBD1 (5 bases). Per germline, CDR1 SGDLS and CDR2 YYNGEE. V was clipped by 2 bases and J by 0 bases, with 13 bases between them. The CDR3 totals 16 residues.

This sequence joins TRBV4-1 and TRBJ2-5; D uncertain. Germline CDR1 is MGHRA and CDR2 is YSYEKL. The CDR3 extends over 13 amino acids. V lost 2 bases, J lost 5 bases, and 9 bases lay in between. The CDR3 DNA reads as TGCGCCAGCAGCCAACAACTCCCGGAGACCCAGTACTTC. It codes for CASSQQLPETQYF.

This chain links TRBV5-1 with TRBJ2-4; the D gene is possibly TRBD1 (5 bases). Between the trimmed V and J ends, which lost 4 bases and 10 bases, there was a span of 9 bases. The length of the CDR3 is 11 residues. Germline-derived CDR1 and CDR2 are SGHRS and YFSETQ. The CDR3 reads CASSNDRIQYF. CDR3 nucleotides: TGCGCCAGCAGCAACGACAGAATTCAGTACTTC. The full variable domain, completed using reference TRBV5-1 and TRBJ2-4, is KAGVTQTPRYLIKTRGQQVTLSCSPISGHRSVSWYQQTPGQGLQFLFEYFSETQRNKGNFPGRFSGRQFSNSRSEMNVSTLELGDSALYLCASSNDRIQYFGAGTRLSVL.

J is TRBJ1-1 and V is TRBV7-2; maybe TRBD1 (6 bases). Germline V gene data show CDR1 as SGHTA and CDR2 as FQGNSA. The length of the CDR3 is 12 residues. Trimming removed 5 bases from V and 5 bases from J, with 9 bases in between. Here the CDR3 reads CASSRTATEAFF. CDR3 bases: TGTGCCAGCAGCCGGACAGCTACTGAAGCTTTCTTT.